Listed below are T cell receptor beta chains from one sample, sequenced in a study of monozygotic twins with cystic fibrosis. Produced via immunoSEQ multiplex PCR; TCRdb's table is partial and in-frame only. Among 36,000 or so clones listed, 75% to 95% were seen once. Sequenced input: blood. The receptor set was obtained from a boy aged 2-15 years with cystic fibrosis. Each CDR3 is given with its conserved first and last residue. A D gene is named only where the DNA matches it firmly. The size field is filled for only some rows; it gives once, few, many or a size class.

CASSLGGQLDF	TGTGCCAGCAGCTTAGGGGGACAGTTGGATTTT	TRBV11-3	TRBJ2-3	NA	TRBD1
CASSYGQFNEKLFF	TGTGCCAGCAGTTACGGACAGTTTAATGAAAAACTGTTTTTT	TRBV6-5	TRBJ1-4	NA	NA
CASSQAGGISYEQYF	TGCGCCAGCAGCCAAGCCGGGGGGATCTCCTACGAGCAGTACTTC	TRBV4-1	TRBJ2-7	NA	TRBD2
CASSLLSGQGPNYGYTF	TGTGCCAGCAGTTTATTGTCGGGACAGGGCCCCAACTATGGCTACACCTTC	TRBV27	TRBJ1-2	NA	TRBD1
CATSRVQGSLAGGTAREQYF	TGTGCCACCAGCAGAGTGCAGGGCTCTCTAGCGGGGGGTACGGCCCGCGAGCAGTACTTC	TRBV15	TRBJ2-7	once	TRBD2
CASSVGLALLQETQYF	TGTGCCAGCAGTGTGGGACTAGCCCTACTACAAGAGACCCAGTACTTC	TRBV6-6	TRBJ2-5	NA	TRBD2
CASSRGGQGNSPLHF	TGCGCCAGCAGTCGAGGGGGACAGGGAAATTCACCCCTCCACTTT	TRBV10-2	TRBJ1-6	NA	TRBD1
CASSDGGSNQPQHF	TGCGCCAGCTCCGATGGGGGCAGCAATCAGCCCCAGCATTTT	TRBV4-1	TRBJ1-5	NA	NA
CASSFTGGLEEQYF	TGTGCCAGCAGCTTTACAGGGGGCTTGGAGGAGCAGTACTTC	TRBV13	TRBJ2-7	NA	TRBD1
CSVRDRETEAFF	TGCAGCGTCCGTGACAGGGAGACTGAAGCTTTCTTT	TRBV29-1	TRBJ1-1	NA	TRBD1
CASSLNPTESGEQYF	TGTGCCAGCAGCTTAAACCCGACAGAATCGGGCGAGCAGTACTTC	TRBV11-2	TRBJ2-7	NA	NA
CASSLGKGDSNQPQHF	TGTGCCAGCAGCTTAGGTAAAGGAGATAGCAATCAGCCCCAGCATTTT	TRBV7-8	TRBJ1-5	NA	NA
CASSTQLEEKLFF	TGTGCCAGTAGTACCCAACTTGAAGAAAAACTGTTTTTT	TRBV19	TRBJ1-4	few	NA
CASSWGLYNEQFF	TGCGCCAGCTCATGGGGACTGTACAATGAGCAGTTCTTC	TRBV10-2	TRBJ2-1	NA	NA
CASSSDRAGETQYF	TGTGCCAGCAGTTCCGACAGGGCGGGGGAGACCCAGTACTTC	TRBV21-1	TRBJ2-5	NA	NA
CASSRKQVFETQYF	TGTGCCAGCAGTCGCAAACAGGTTTTCGAGACCCAGTACTTC	TRBV6-5	TRBJ2-5	NA	NA
CASSPPGTGIPNYGYTF	TGTGCCAGCTCACCACCTGGGACAGGGATCCCTAACTATGGCTACACCTTC	TRBV18	TRBJ1-2	NA	TRBD1
CASSLSETGFGTEAFF	TGCGCCAGCAGCTTGAGCGAGACAGGATTTGGCACTGAAGCTTTCTTT	TRBV5-1	TRBJ1-1	NA	NA
CASSELHSYNEQFF	TGTGCCAGCAGTGAACTACATTCCTACAATGAGCAGTTCTTC	TRBV6-1	TRBJ2-1	once	NA
CASSLKLAGEDTQYF	TGCGCCAGCAGCTTGAAACTAGCGGGGGAAGATACGCAGTATTTT	TRBV5-1	TRBJ2-3	NA	TRBD2
CASSYPGNTEAFF	TGTGCCAGCAGCTACCCAGGGAACACTGAAGCTTTCTTT	TRBV7-9	TRBJ1-1	few	NA
CASGPGQGRGNTEAFF	TGCGCCAGCGGCCCGGGACAGGGGAGGGGAAACACTGAAGCTTTCTTT	TRBV5-1	TRBJ1-1	NA	TRBD1
CASSFPGQPYYTF	TGTGCCAGCAGCTTTCCGGGACAGCCCTACTACACCTTC	TRBV7-2	TRBJ1-2	NA	TRBD1
CASSEDLGGDTIYF	TGTGCCAGCAGTGAAGACCTTGGGGGGGACACCATATATTTT	TRBV25-1	TRBJ1-3	NA	NA
CASSYLAGGPYGYTF	TGTGCCAGCAGTTATCTGGCAGGGGGCCCCTATGGCTACACCTTC	TRBV6-5	TRBJ1-2	NA	TRBD1
CASSSDGQGSPNYGYTF	TGTGCCAGCAGTTCAGACGGACAGGGGAGTCCTAACTATGGCTACACCTTC	TRBV28	TRBJ1-2	NA	TRBD1
CASSQEGDEQFF	TGCGCCAGCAGCCAAGAAGGGGATGAGCAGTTCTTC	TRBV4-1	TRBJ2-1	NA	NA
CASSSQGPTTDTQYF	TGTGCCAGCAGCTCCCAGGGGCCCACCACAGATACGCAGTATTTT	TRBV7-9	TRBJ2-3	NA	NA
CASTGISYEQYF	TGTGCCAGCACTGGCATCTCCTACGAGCAGTACTTC	TRBV6-5	TRBJ2-7	NA	NA
CASSRTTGIEVLLDEQFF	TGTGCCAGCAGCCGGACAACAGGGATCGAAGTTCTCTTGGATGAGCAGTTCTTC	TRBV14	TRBJ2-1	NA	NA
CASSPQGAREKLFF	TGTGCCAGCAGCCCTCAGGGGGCGCGGGAAAAACTGTTTTTT	TRBV4-2	TRBJ1-4	NA	TRBD1
CASSYGGSSYTF	TGTGCCAGCAGTTACGGGGGGTCGAGCTACACCTTC	TRBV6-5	TRBJ1-2	few	NA
CASSPLTGTGYEQYF	TGTGCCAGCTCACCACTAACCGGGACAGGTTACGAGCAGTACTTC	TRBV18	TRBJ2-7	NA	TRBD1
CASSKTESPMNTEAFF	TGTGCCAGTAGTAAAACAGAATCCCCAATGAACACTGAAGCTTTCTTT	TRBV19	TRBJ1-1	NA	NA
CASSGQGRQTQYF	TGTGCCAGTAGCGGACAGGGTAGGCAGACCCAGTACTTC	TRBV19	TRBJ2-5	NA	TRBD1
CASSIGTGEKLFF	TGTGCCAGTAGTATAGGAACGGGTGAAAAACTGTTTTTT	TRBV19	TRBJ1-4	NA	NA
CASSMRGTEAFF	TGTGCCAGCAGTATGAGGGGAACTGAAGCTTTCTTT	TRBV27	TRBJ1-1	NA	NA